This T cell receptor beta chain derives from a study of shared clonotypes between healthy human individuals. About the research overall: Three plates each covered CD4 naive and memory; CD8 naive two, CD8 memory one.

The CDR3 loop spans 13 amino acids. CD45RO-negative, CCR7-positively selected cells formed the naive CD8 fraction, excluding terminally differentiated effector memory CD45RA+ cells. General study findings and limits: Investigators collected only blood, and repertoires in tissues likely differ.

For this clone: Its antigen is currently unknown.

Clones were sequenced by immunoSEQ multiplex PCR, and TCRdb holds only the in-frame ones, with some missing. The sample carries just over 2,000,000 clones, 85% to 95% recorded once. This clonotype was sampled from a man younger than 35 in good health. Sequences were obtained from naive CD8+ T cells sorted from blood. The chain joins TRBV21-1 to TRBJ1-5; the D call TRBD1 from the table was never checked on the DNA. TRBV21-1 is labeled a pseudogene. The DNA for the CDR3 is TGTGCCCTGCCCCCCAGGAGCAATCAGCCCCAGCATTTT. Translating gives CALPPRSNQPQHF.